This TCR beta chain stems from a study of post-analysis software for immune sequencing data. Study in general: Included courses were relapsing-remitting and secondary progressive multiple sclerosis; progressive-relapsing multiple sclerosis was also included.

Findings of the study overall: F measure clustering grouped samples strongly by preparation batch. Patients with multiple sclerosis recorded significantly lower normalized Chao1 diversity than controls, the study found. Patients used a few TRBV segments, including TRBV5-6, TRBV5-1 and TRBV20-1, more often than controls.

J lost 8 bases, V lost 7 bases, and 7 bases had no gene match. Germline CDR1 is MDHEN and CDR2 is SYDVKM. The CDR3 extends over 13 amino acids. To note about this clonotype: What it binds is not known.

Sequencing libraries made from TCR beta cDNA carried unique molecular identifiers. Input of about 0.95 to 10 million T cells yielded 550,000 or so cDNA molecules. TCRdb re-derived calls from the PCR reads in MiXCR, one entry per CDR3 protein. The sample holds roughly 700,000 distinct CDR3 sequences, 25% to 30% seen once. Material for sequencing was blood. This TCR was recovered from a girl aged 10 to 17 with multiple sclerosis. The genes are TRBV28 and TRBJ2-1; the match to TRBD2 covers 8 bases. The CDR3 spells CASKKREIHEQFF. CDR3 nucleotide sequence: TGTGCCAGCAAAAAGCGGGAGATACATGAGCAGTTCTTC.